This T cell receptor (beta chain) is from a study of Graves' ophthalmopathy and Graves' hyperthyroidism. Amplification of the TCR beta CDR3 regions used RNA transcripts (as template). After a first-round RT-PCR with HTBI primers, a second-round multiplex PCR was run. In TCRdb, the multiplex PCR reads were re-called with MiXCR into one record per CDR3 protein. The data show 400,000 to 450,000 distinct CDR3 sequences, roughly 21% seen once. This clonotype was recorded a few times. After removal of 5 bases from V and 1 base from J, the junction contained 5 bases not matched to a gene. Germline V lookup: CDR1 MNHNS, CDR2 SASEGT. CDR3 size: 15 residues. Clinical symptoms, serum thyroxine, TRAb, thyroid ultrasound and orbital computed tomography formed the basis of diagnosis.

Material: peripheral blood. This receptor was identified in a woman aged 18-30 years with stable Graves' hyperthyroidism. The chain has TRBV6-1 and TRBJ1-5; TRBD1 aligns across 7 bases. The CDR3 nucleotides are TGTGCCAGCAGTACGGACAGGCTGAGCAATCAGCCCCAGCATTTT. Protein: CASSTDRLSNQPQHF.